This entry lists 29 T cell receptor beta chains sequenced from one sample in a study of shared clonotypes between healthy human individuals. Clones were sequenced by immunoSEQ multiplex PCR, and TCRdb holds only the in-frame ones, with some missing. The table includes about 1.1 million clones, around three quarters detected once. Sequenced sample: memory CD4+ T cells from PBMCs. The sample's subset: CD45RA-negative fraction. These receptors were taken from a man in his late teens or twenties in good health. Some clones in this sample may be carry-over from other donors' samples.

This clone showed up just once. The chain carries TRBV13 and TRBJ2-3; TRBD2 aligns across 7 bases. The length of the CDR3 is 14 residues. Unmatched junction bases numbered 7, after V lost 5 bases and J lost 5 bases. Germline loops: CDR1 PRHDT, CDR2 FYEKMQ (reference sequence). The chain's CDR3 is CASSTRLAGDTQYF. DNA of the CDR3: TGTGCCAGCAGCACCCGACTAGCCGGAGATACGCAGTATTTT.

With respect to this clone: A read error is possible here, since a much larger clone lies one base away. This chain links TRBV5-1 with TRBJ1-2, with D maybe TRBD1 (5 bases). The V and J ends lost 5 bases and 4 bases respectively, with 9 bases between them. CDR3 length equals 12 residues. Germline CDR1 and CDR2: SGHRS and YFSETQ. The CDR3 DNA is TGCGCCAGCAGGGGGCAGGCCTATGGCTACACCTTC. This translates into CASRGQAYGYTF.

The V call is TRBV4-2, the J call TRBJ1-2; no definite D call. Trimming pared 1 base from V and 1 base from J, leaving 10 bases between. Per the germline V gene, CDR1 is LGHNA and CDR2 is YNFKEQ. This CDR3 spans 15 amino acids. CDR3 region: CASSQGGVGNYGYTF. CDR3 sequence (DNA): TGTGCCAGCAGCCAAGGGGGAGTTGGTAACTATGGCTACACCTTC.

The CDR3 DNA reads TGCGCCAGCAGCGGCGGTCCCGGGACAGGGATTGGAAACACCATATATTTT. It translates to CASSGGPGTGIGNTIYF. The genes are TRBV5-1 and TRBJ1-3; 9 bases are a match to TRBD1. V lost 4 bases to trimming and J lost 3 bases; unmatched junction nucleotides: 11. This CDR3 is 17 amino acids long. Germline-derived CDR1 and CDR2 are SGHRS and YFSETQ.

V usage is TRBV5-1 and J usage is TRBJ2-3; D gene unclear. CDR1 is SGHRS and CDR2 is YFSETQ in the germline V gene. Between the trimmed V and J ends, which lost 7 bases and 3 bases, there was a span of 12 bases. The CDR3 is 13 residues long. The chain's CDR3 is CASCTVPTDTQYF. In nucleotides, the CDR3 is TGCGCCAGCTGCACAGTCCCTACAGATACGCAGTATTTT.

The V gene is TRBV7-9, the J gene TRBJ1-2; TRBD1 aligns across 8 bases. V lost 3 bases, J lost 5 bases, and 8 bases stayed unmatched. CDR3 length equals 15 residues. CDR1 and CDR2 from the germline V gene are SEHNR and FQNEAQ (reference sequence). Here the CDR3 reads CASSLGQQGGYGYTF. DNA for the CDR3: TGTGCCAGCAGCTTGGGACAACAGGGGGGGTATGGCTACACCTTC.

Here the CDR3 DNA reads TGTGCCAGCAGCCAAGAAAACACGGGGGGGATATCGGGCAATCAGCCCCAGCATTTT. This encodes CASSQENTGGISGNQPQHF. The chain is built from TRBV4-2 and TRBJ1-5; TRBD1 might be the D (5 bases). Deletions cut 0 bases from V and 2 bases from J, with 20 bases between. The CDR3 is 19 residues long. Per the germline V gene, CDR1 is LGHNA and CDR2 is YNFKEQ.

The chain is built from TRBV11-2 and TRBJ2-7; 7 nucleotides align to TRBD2. With V trimmed by 3 bases and J by 4 bases, 6 bases remained unmatched. CDR3 length equals 14 residues. Germline CDR1 and CDR2: SGHAT and FQNNGV. The DNA of the CDR3 is TGTGCCAGCAGCTTCCGCGGGAGTCGGTACGAGCAGTACTTC. This codes for CASSFRGSRYEQYF.

This clone appeared many times. The V gene is TRBV7-2, the J gene TRBJ2-5; 10 bases are a match to TRBD2. The germline V gene has CDR1 SGHTA and CDR2 FQGNSA. V lost 5 bases and J lost 1; bases outside the gene matches: 7. This CDR3 has 16 residues. The CDR3, as DNA: TGTGCCAGCAGCCCGTCCTGGACTAGCGGCCAAGAGACCCAGTACTTC. This sequence encodes CASSPSWTSGQETQYF.

The genes are TRBV5-1 and TRBJ2-6; 9 nucleotides match TRBD1. Trimming at V came to 3 bases and at J to 2 bases, leaving 9 bases not matched to a gene. Germline lookup yields CDR1 SGHRS and CDR2 YFSETQ. CDR3 size: 18 residues. CDR3 sequence: CASSSPGTGSPGANVLTF. The CDR3 DNA follows: TGCGCCAGCAGCTCTCCCGGGACAGGGTCTCCTGGGGCCAACGTCCTGACTTTC.

As concerns this clone: The sample carries other DNA sequences with the same CDR3. The chain employs TRBV18 and TRBJ1-1; D is unresolved. V lost 2 bases to trimming and J lost 5 bases, with 9 bases between them. This CDR3 contains 13 residues. Germline values: CDR1 KGHSH, CDR2 LQKENI. CDR3 DNA: TGTGCCAGCTCACCAGAACAACGGACTGAAGCTTTCTTT. Its protein is CASSPEQRTEAFF.

There are many counts of this clone. The rearrangement uses TRBV5-1 and TRBJ1-3, with 7 nucleotides matching TRBD1. The germline CDR1 and CDR2 sequences are SGHRS and YFSETQ. This CDR3 contains 16 residues. Trimming took 4 bases from V and 4 from J; bases not matched to a gene: 11. The CDR3 DNA reads TGCGCCAGCAGCGGGAGGGGGCCGTCGTCCGGAAACACCATATATTTT. The encoded protein is CASSGRGPSSGNTIYF.

The chain links TRBV5-1 to TRBJ2-1; D might be TRBD2 (6 bases). The CDR3 covers 16 residues. Trimming took off 3 bases at V and 0 bases at J, with 13 bases between the two ends. Germline V lookup: CDR1 SGHRS, CDR2 YFSETQ. The CDR3 loop is CASSSLSGISYNEQFF. The CDR3, as DNA: TGCGCCAGCAGCTCCCTTAGCGGTATCTCCTACAATGAGCAGTTCTTC.

V usage is TRBV6-1 and J usage is TRBJ2-1, with 7 bases that match TRBD1. The germline CDR1 and CDR2 sequences are MNHNS and SASEGT. This CDR3 spans 14 amino acids. V was pared by 9 bases and J by 2 bases, with 7 bases of the junction left unmatched. Here the CDR3 reads CASPRDRAYNEQFF. The CDR3 coding sequence is TGTGCCAGTCCCCGCGACAGGGCCTACAATGAGCAGTTCTTC.

V gene TRBV28 combines with J gene TRBJ2-6; D unresolved. CDR1 MDHEN and CDR2 SYDVKM come from the germline V gene. The CDR3 totals 19 residues. Trimming removed 6 bases from V and 4 bases from J, with 25 bases in between. The CDR3 sequence is CASSPFLKVLMYGANVLTF. CDR3 nucleotide sequence: TGTGCCAGCAGCCCATTCTTGAAGGTGCTTATGTACGGGGCCAACGTCCTGACTTTC.

The chain links TRBV7-2 to TRBJ2-1, with 7 bases identical to TRBD1. J gave up 0 bases and V 2 bases, and 4 bases lay outside the gene matches. CDR3 size: 16 residues. Germline CDR1 is SGHTA and CDR2 is FQGNSA. CDR3: CASSLSGGPSYNEQFF. DNA of the CDR3: TGTGCCAGCAGCTTATCAGGGGGACCCTCCTACAATGAGCAGTTCTTC. Full variable domain (rest looked up from reference TRBV7-2 and TRBJ2-1): GAGVSQSPSNKVTEKGKDVELRCDPISGHTALYWYRQSLGQGLEFLIYFQGNSAPDKSGLPSDRFSAERTGGSVSTLTIQRTQQEDSAVYLCASSLSGGPSYNEQFFGPGTRLTVL.

The chain employs TRBV10-3 and TRBJ2-7; possibly TRBD1 or TRBD2 for D (5 bases each). The V gene lost 5 bases and the J gene lost 3 bases, with 14 bases spanning the gap. The CDR3 runs 14 residues. Per the germline V gene, CDR1 is ENHRY and CDR2 is SYGVKD. The CDR3 sequence is CAISSVGGGYEQYF. CDR3 nucleotides: TGTGCCATCAGTTCCGTTGGGGGTGGCTACGAGCAGTACTTC.

In this sample, this clone turned up once. This rearrangement joins TRBV7-8 to TRBJ2-1; D perhaps matches TRBD2 (5 bases). V was trimmed by 5 bases and J by 1 base, leaving 9 bases between them. CDR3 length: 14 amino acids. Germline V gene data show CDR1 as SGHVS and CDR2 as FQNEAQ. The CDR3 nucleotides read TGTGCCAGCAGCCCGCAGCGGTCCTACAATGAGCAGTTCTTC. Its protein is CASSPQRSYNEQFF.

This chain uses TRBV27 with TRBJ1-1; D remains unclear. Germline V lookup: CDR1 MNHEY, CDR2 SMNVEV (reference sequence). The germline V and J ends were trimmed by 6 bases and 0 bases, with 14 bases remaining between them. This CDR3 contains 15 residues. The CDR3 sequence is CASRDWARMNTEAFF. DNA for the CDR3: TGTGCCAGCAGGGATTGGGCCCGTATGAACACTGAAGCTTTCTTT.

V usage is TRBV30 and J usage is TRBJ2-2; D perhaps matches TRBD1 (5 bases). In germline, CDR1 is GTSNPN, CDR2 SVGIG (reference sequence). The CDR3 extends over 12 amino acids. The V and J ends lost 8 bases and 1 base respectively, with 8 bases between them. The CDR3 here is CARGQNTGELFF. The CDR3 region has the DNA TGTGCCCGCGGACAGAACACCGGGGAGCTGTTTTTT.

The gene calls are TRBV9 and TRBJ1-1; 9 bases are shared with TRBD1. Germline V gene lookup returns CDR1 SGDLS and CDR2 YYNGEE. The CDR3 covers 14 residues. Trimming removed 3 bases from V and 3 bases from J; junction bases left unmatched: 3. CDR3 region: CASSGGQGHTEAFF. In nucleotides, the CDR3 is TGTGCCAGCAGCGGGGGACAGGGCCACACTGAAGCTTTCTTT.

The V and J genes are TRBV7-2 and TRBJ2-7; D might be TRBD2 (7 bases). This CDR3 comprises 13 residues. Trimming took 6 bases from V and 2 from J, leaving 11 bases between them. CDR1 and CDR2 from the germline V gene are SGHTA and FQGNSA. In DNA form, the CDR3 reads TGTGCCAGCAGTTCCGGGGGGCCCTACGAGCAGTACTTC. Its translation: CASSSGGPYEQYF.

The V gene is TRBV10-2, the J gene TRBJ1-5, with a tentative D call TRBD1 (6 bases). Germline-derived CDR1 and CDR2 are WSHSY and SAAADI. Trimming took off 3 bases at V and 2 bases at J, with 8 bases between the two ends. The CDR3 length is 14 residues. Here the CDR3 reads CASSDRGGNQPQHF. DNA for the CDR3: TGCGCCAGCAGTGACAGGGGAGGCAATCAGCCCCAGCATTTT.

V gene TRBV2 combines with J gene TRBJ1-3, with no clear D. Germline V gene lookup returns CDR1 SNHLY and CDR2 FYNNEI. There are 13 residues in the CDR3. V shed 1 base and J shed 9 bases, with 10 bases lying between them. CDR3 in amino acids: CASSEGGQVTIYF. The CDR3 DNA is TGTGCCAGCAGTGAAGGTGGCCAGGTCACCATATATTTT.

This clone was detected only a few times. This chain connects TRBV7-9 to TRBJ1-5; possibly TRBD1 for D (6 bases). The germline CDR1 and CDR2 sequences are SEHNR and FQNEAQ (reference sequence). The CDR3 consists of 15 residues. V was trimmed by 3 bases and J by 6 bases, leaving 15 bases between them. CDR3 coding DNA: TGTGCCAGCAGCTTTGGTGGGGGCGCGGGTCAGCCCCAGCATTTT. This codes for CASSFGGGAGQPQHF.

The rearrangement links TRBV19 to TRBJ1-1; D unresolved. The CDR3 runs to 15 residues. CDR1 is LNHDA and CDR2 is SQIVND in the germline V gene (reference sequence). Trimming stripped 5 bases from V and 4 bases from J, with 17 bases between. CDR3 amino acids: CASSDRPSEGTEAFF. The CDR3 coding sequence is TGTGCCAGTAGTGACCGTCCCTCGGAAGGCACTGAAGCTTTCTTT. Filled out from reference TRBV19 and TRBJ1-1, the complete variable domain reads DGGITQSPKYLFRKEGQNVTLSCEQNLNHDAMYWYRQDPGQGLRLIYYSQIVNDFQKGDIAEGYSVSREKKESFPLTVTSAQKNPTAFYLCASSDRPSEGTEAFFGQGTRLTVV.

V and J are TRBV7-2 and TRBJ2-7; no definite D call. The V gene's germline CDR1 is SGHTA and CDR2 FQGNSA. This CDR3 spans 13 amino acids. Trimming shortened V by 5 bases and J by 4 bases, and 12 bases separated the two germline ends. CDR3 DNA: TGTGCCAGCAGCAGAATGGGTCAGTACGAGCAGTACTTC. Amino acids: CASSRMGQYEQYF.

Written as DNA, the CDR3 is TGCAGCGGGGGACAAGATGAAAGTGGCTACACCTTC. It is translated as CSGGQDESGYTF. The chain links TRBV29-1 to TRBJ1-2; D possibly corresponds to TRBD1 (6 bases). The V gene's germline CDR1 is SQVTM and CDR2 ANQGSEA. The CDR3 has 12 residues. V was clipped by 7 bases and J by 7 bases, with 16 bases between them.

V usage is TRBV10-3 and J usage is TRBJ2-3; D perhaps matches TRBD1 (5 bases). Germline lookup yields CDR1 ENHRY and CDR2 SYGVKD. Between the trimmed V and J ends, which lost 3 bases and 4 bases, there was a span of 14 bases. The length of the CDR3 is 15 residues. CDR3 in amino acids: CAISDSTRGADTQYF. CDR3 sequence (DNA): TGTGCCATCAGTGACTCCACAAGGGGCGCAGATACGCAGTATTTT.